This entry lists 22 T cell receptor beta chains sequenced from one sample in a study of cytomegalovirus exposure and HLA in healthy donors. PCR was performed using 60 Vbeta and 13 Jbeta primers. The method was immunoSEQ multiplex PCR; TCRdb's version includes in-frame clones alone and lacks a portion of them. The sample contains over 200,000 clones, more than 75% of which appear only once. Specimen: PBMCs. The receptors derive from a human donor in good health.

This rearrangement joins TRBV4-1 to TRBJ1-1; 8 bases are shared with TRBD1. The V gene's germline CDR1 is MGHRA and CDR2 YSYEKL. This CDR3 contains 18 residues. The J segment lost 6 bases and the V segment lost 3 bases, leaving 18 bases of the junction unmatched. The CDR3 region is CASSQSTGEGFFSAEAFF. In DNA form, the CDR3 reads TGCGCCAGCAGCCAGTCGACAGGGGAAGGGTTTTTTTCTGCTGAAGCTTTCTTT.

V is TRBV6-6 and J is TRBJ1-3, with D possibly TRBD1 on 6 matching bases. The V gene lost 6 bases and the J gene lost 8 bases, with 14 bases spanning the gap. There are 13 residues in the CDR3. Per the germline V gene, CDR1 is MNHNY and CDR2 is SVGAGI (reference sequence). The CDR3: CASSLRGADTIYF. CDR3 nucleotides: TGTGCCAGCAGCCTCAGGGGTGCGGACACCATATATTTT.

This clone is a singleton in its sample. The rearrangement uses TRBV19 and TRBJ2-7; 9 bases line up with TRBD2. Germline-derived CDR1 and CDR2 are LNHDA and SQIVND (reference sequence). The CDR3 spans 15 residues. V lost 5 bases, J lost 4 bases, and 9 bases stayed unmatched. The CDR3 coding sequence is TGTGCCAGTAGTCGAGGCGGGAGGGCCGGGTACGAGCAGTACTTC. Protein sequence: CASSRGGRAGYEQYF.

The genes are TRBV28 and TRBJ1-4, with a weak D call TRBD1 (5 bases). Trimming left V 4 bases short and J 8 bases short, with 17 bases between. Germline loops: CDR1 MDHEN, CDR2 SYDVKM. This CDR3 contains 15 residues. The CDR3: CASSSTQQVGEKLFF. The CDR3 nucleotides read TGTGCCAGCAGTTCCACACAACAGGTCGGGGAAAAACTGTTTTTT.

The CDR3 nucleotides are TGTGCCAGCAGCGTTCACGGGAGCGCGCTCGAGCAGTACTTC. This translates into CASSVHGSALEQYF. V gene TRBV9 combines with J gene TRBJ2-7, with D perhaps TRBD2 (6 bases). The CDR3 sequence is 14 residues long. V lost 2 bases, J lost 6 bases, and 15 bases lay in between. CDR1 and CDR2 from the germline V gene are SGDLS and YYNGEE. Combining the CDR3 with reference TRBV9 and TRBJ2-7 gives the whole variable domain DSGVTQTPKHLITATGQRVTLRCSPRSGDLSVYWYQQSLDQGLQFLIQYYNGEERAKGNILERFSAQQFPDLHSELNLSSLELGDSALYFCASSVHGSALEQYFGPGTRLTVT.

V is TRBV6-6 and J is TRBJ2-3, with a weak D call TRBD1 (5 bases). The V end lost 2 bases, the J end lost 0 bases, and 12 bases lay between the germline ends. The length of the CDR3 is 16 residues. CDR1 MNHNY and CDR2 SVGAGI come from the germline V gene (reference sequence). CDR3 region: CASSYGGRASTDTQYF. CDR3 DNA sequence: TGTGCCAGCAGTTACGGTGGCAGGGCAAGCACAGATACGCAGTATTTT.

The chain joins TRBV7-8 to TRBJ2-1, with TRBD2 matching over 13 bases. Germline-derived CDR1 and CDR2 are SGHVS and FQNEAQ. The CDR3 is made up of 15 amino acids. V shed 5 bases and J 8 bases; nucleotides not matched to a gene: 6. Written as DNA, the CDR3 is TGTGCCAGCAGCCTCAGGACTAGCGGGAGTTATGAGCAGTTCTTC. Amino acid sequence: CASSLRTSGSYEQFF.

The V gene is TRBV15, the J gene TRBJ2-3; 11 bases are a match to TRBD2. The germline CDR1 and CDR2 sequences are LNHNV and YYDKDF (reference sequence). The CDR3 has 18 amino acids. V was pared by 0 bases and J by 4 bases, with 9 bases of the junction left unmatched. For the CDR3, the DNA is TGTGCCACCAGCAGAGATGGGCCTAGCGGGAGGACCCCAGATACGCAGTATTTT. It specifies CATSRDGPSGRTPDTQYF.

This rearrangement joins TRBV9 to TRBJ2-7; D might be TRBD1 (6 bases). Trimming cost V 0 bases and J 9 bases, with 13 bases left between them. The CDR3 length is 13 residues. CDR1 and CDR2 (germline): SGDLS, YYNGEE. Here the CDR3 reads CASSVEGGTRQYF. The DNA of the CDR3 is TGTGCCAGCAGCGTAGAAGGGGGAACACGGCAGTACTTC.

The CDR3 protein is CASSFHRQGAGTQYF. CDR3 DNA: TGTGCCAGCAGTTTCCACCGACAGGGGGCAGGGACCCAGTACTTC. V is TRBV27 and J is TRBJ2-5; 10 nucleotides agree with TRBD1. This CDR3 spans 15 amino acids. Germline CDR1 MNHEY, CDR2 SMNVEV (reference sequence). V shed 3 bases, J shed 7 bases, and the junction held 8 bases outside the gene matches.

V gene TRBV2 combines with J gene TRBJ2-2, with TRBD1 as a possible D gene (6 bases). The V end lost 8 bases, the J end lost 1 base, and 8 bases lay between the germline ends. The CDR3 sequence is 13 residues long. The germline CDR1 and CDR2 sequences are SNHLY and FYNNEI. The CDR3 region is CASLQGNTGELFF. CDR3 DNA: TGTGCCAGCTTACAGGGGAACACCGGGGAGCTGTTTTTT.

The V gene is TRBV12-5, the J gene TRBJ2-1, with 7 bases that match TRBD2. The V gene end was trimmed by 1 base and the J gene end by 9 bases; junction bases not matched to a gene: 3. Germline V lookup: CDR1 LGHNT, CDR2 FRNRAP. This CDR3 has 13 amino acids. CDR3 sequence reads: CASGLGTRTEQFF. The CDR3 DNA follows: TGTGCTAGTGGTTTGGGGACTAGGACTGAGCAGTTCTTC.

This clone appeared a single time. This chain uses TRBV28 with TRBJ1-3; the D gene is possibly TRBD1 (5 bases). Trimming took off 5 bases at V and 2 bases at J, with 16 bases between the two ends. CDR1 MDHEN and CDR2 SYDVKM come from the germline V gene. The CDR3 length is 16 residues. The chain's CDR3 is CASSHPLRGTGNTIYF. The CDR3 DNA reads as TGTGCCAGCAGTCACCCTTTAAGGGGTACTGGAAACACCATATATTTT.

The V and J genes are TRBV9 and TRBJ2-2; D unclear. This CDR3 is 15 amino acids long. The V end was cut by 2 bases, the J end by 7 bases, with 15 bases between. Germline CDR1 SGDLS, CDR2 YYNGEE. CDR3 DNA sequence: TGTGCCAGCAGCGTGGGCAGTGAGACCGTCGGGGAGCTGTTTTTT. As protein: CASSVGSETVGELFF.

The CDR3 sequence: CASSHRGQAGSHEQYF. CDR3 DNA sequence: TGTGCCAGCAGTCACCGCGGACAGGCCGGATCCCACGAGCAGTACTTC. This chain joins TRBV28 and TRBJ2-7, with 7 bases matching TRBD1. Germline V CDR1 and CDR2: MDHEN, SYDVKM. The junction had 15 bases not matched to a gene; V was cut back by 5 bases and J by 5 bases. This CDR3 is 16 amino acids long.

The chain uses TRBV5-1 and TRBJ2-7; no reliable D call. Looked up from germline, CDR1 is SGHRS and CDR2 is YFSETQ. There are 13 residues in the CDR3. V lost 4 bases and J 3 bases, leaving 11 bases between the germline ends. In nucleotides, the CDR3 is TGCGCCAGCAGCGTCAACATCCACTACGAGCAGTACTTC. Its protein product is CASSVNIHYEQYF.

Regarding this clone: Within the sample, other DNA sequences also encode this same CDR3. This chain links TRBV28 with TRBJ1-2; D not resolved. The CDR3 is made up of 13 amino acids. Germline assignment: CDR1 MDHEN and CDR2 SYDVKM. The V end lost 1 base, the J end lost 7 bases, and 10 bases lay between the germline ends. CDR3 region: CASSLSRGGGYTF. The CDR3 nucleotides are TGTGCCAGCAGTTTATCACGGGGTGGTGGCTACACCTTC.

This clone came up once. CDR3 DNA: TGTGCCAGCAGCGCCATGGAAGGGGCGGTGTCCTACGAGCAGTACTTC. It is translated as CASSAMEGAVSYEQYF. The chain links TRBV7-2 to TRBJ2-7; a possible D gene is TRBD1 (5 bases). The germline V gene has CDR1 SGHTA and CDR2 FQGNSA. The CDR3 runs to 16 residues. Trimming pared 5 bases from V and 1 base from J, leaving 18 bases between.

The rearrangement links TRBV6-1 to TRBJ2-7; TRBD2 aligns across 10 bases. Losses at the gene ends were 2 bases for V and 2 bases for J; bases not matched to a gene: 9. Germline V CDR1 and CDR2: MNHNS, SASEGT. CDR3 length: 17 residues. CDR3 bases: TGTGCCAGCAGTGAAAACCCTAGCGGGAGCGTAACCTACGAGCAGTACTTC. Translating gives CASSENPSGSVTYEQYF.

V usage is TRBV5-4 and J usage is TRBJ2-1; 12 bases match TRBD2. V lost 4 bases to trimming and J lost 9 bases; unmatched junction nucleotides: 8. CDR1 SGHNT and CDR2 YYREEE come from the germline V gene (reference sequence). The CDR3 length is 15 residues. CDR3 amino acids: CASSLGLAGRGEQFF. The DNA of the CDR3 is TGTGCCAGCAGCCTCGGACTAGCGGGAAGGGGTGAGCAGTTCTTC.

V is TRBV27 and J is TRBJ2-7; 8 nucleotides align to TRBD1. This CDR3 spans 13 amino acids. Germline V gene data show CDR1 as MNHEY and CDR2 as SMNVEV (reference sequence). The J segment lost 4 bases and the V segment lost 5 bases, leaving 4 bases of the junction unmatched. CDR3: CASSTQGAYEQYF. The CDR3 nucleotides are TGTGCCAGCAGTACTCAGGGGGCGTACGAGCAGTACTTC.

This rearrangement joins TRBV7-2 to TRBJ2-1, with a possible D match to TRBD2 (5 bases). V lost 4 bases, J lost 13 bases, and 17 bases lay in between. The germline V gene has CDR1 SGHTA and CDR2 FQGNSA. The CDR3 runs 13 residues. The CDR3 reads CASSSTVGGFQFF. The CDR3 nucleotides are TGTGCCAGCAGCTCCACTGTGGGCGGGTTCCAGTTCTTC.